This T cell receptor beta chain is from a study of tumor-infiltrating lymphocytes in primary liver carcinoma. The CDR3 is made up of 14 amino acids. This clonotype has only one observation. The junction departs from germline at one end; a sequencing error may be responsible. Co-extraction yielded RNA and DNA from around 20-30 mg of unsorted bulk tissue. With a constant-region primer, TCR beta cDNA was made from 450 to 650 ng of total RNA. Three-round nested multiplex PCR performed with slightly modified ARM-PCR produced the TCR beta libraries. For approximately 10 cycles apiece, the opening two PCR rounds ran with TRBV1-TRBV30 forward primers and a C-beta reverse primer. TCRdb re-analysed the multiplex PCR reads in MiXCR, keeping a single row per CDR3 protein. The sample lists approximately 190,000 distinct CDR3 sequences, around four fifths occurring once.

This TCR was recovered from a man aged 35-49 years with primary liver carcinoma and hepatitis B virus infection. The chain joins TRBV12-3 or TRBV12-4 to TRBJ2-5; the D gene is possibly TRBD2 (5 bases). Sequenced sample: tumor tissue from primary liver carcinoma. The CDR3, as DNA: TGTGCCAGCAGATTAGCGAGAGGACAAGAGACCCAGTACTTC. Translated, it gives CASRLARGQETQYF.